The clone carrying this T cell receptor (beta chain) appeared once. Using immunoSEQ multiplex PCR, the repertoire was profiled, and TCRdb retains in-frame clones only, with some absent. The sample lists about 1.5 million clones; around 98% were seen once. This entry belongs to a study of shared clonotypes between healthy human individuals. All donors were healthy HIV-negative adults lacking recent acute infections or vaccinations. The donor cohort consisted entirely of Caucasian adults residing in Nashville, Tennessee. The material sequenced was naive CD4+ T cells sorted from blood. Regarding subset: CD45RA+ positively selected. This clonotype originated in a man between 25 and 39 years old in good health.

In DNA, the CDR3 is TGTGCCAGCAGCTTATTTAGAGTGGCGTTTCGACAGGGGGTCTACAATGAGCAGTTCTTC. It is translated as CASSLFRVAFRQGVYNEQFF. This chain uses TRBV13 with TRBJ2-1; 9 nucleotides line up with TRBD1. The ends lost 2 bases at V and 3 bases at J; junction bases unmatched: 17. Per the germline V gene, CDR1 is PRHDT and CDR2 is FYEKMQ (reference sequence). This CDR3 is 20 amino acids long.